Below are 24 T cell receptor beta chains sequenced from a single sample in a study of read filtering for tumor transcriptome and immune sequencing. This library used roughly 400 ng RNA and molecular barcoded adaptors spanning alpha/delta and beta/gamma chains. TCRdb recomputed calls from the reads with MiXCR, one row per CDR3 protein. The profile shows about 90,000 distinct CDR3 sequences, 9% to 15% of them singletons. The sequenced sample consisted of a population of CD138-negative cells sorted from bone marrow. Receptors originate from a donor aged 40 or over with multiple myeloma.

This clonotype has at least ten counts. The chain uses TRBV30 and TRBJ2-3; D not certain. In germline, CDR1 is GTSNPN, CDR2 SVGIG (reference sequence). The CDR3 runs to 13 residues. Trimming removed 3 bases at V and 2 bases at J, with 9 bases between. Written as DNA, the CDR3 is TGTGCCTGGAGCGCCCTGTCCACAGATACGCAGTATTTT. Protein product: CAWSALSTDTQYF.

In this sample, this clonotype turned up many times. The rearrangement uses TRBV5-1 and TRBJ2-3; a weak D match, TRBD2 (6 bases). CDR1 is SGHRS, CDR2 YFSETQ, per germline. V dropped 4 bases and J dropped 0 bases, with 15 bases sitting between them. The CDR3 has 16 residues. The CDR3 here is CASSLPGASSTDTQYF. CDR3 coding DNA: TGCGCCAGCAGCCTCCCGGGAGCTTCTAGCACAGATACGCAGTATTTT.

This clonotype was detected many times. The CDR3 loop reads CASSYLPRQGTYTDTQYF. CDR3 nucleotide sequence: TGTGCCAGCAGTTACCTCCCCCGACAGGGGACATACACAGATACGCAGTATTTT. The V and J genes are TRBV6-2 or TRBV6-3 and TRBJ2-3; 8 bases are shared with TRBD1. V was clipped by 2 bases and J by 2 bases; unmatched bases: 12. This CDR3 spans 18 amino acids. Germline values: CDR1 MNHEY, CDR2 SVGEGT.

This clonotype was observed many times. The chain uses TRBV2 and TRBJ1-2, with a weak D call TRBD1 (5 bases). Germline CDR1 is SNHLY and CDR2 is FYNNEI. V lost 3 bases and J 7 bases, leaving 12 bases between the germline ends. This CDR3 has 13 amino acids. Here the CDR3 reads CASSEGVLSGYTF. CDR3 in DNA: TGTGCCAGCAGTGAGGGGGTTCTCTCTGGCTACACCTTC.

This clonotype showed up many times. The V and J genes are TRBV5-1 and TRBJ2-5; the match to TRBD2 covers 7 bases. Looked up from germline, CDR1 is SGHRS and CDR2 is YFSETQ. This CDR3 is built from 14 residues. V lost 7 bases and J lost 5; bases outside the gene matches: 11. The DNA of the CDR3 is TGCGCCAGCTCCGGAGGCGGGAGCGGGGAGACCCAGTACTTC. As protein: CASSGGGSGETQYF. Supplemented by reference TRBV5-1 and TRBJ2-5, the full variable domain reads KAGVTQTPRYLIKTRGQQVTLSCSPISGHRSVSWYQQTPGQGLQFLFEYFSETQRNKGNFPGRFSGRQFSNSRSEMNVSTLELGDSALYLCASSGGGSGETQYFGPGTRLLVL.

This clonotype came up many times. CDR3 region: CASSLARRGTYNEQFF. CDR3 sequence (DNA): TGTGCCAGCAGCTTAGCTCGGCGGGGAACCTACAATGAGCAGTTCTTC. This rearrangement joins TRBV11-3 to TRBJ2-1, with D tentatively TRBD2 (6 bases). Trimming left V 1 base short and J 2 bases short, with 12 bases between. This CDR3 contains 16 residues. Germline V gene lookup returns CDR1 SGHNT and CDR2 YENEEA.

The table lists this clonotype with many counts. The chain is built from TRBV29-1 and TRBJ2-1; D not resolved. The germline V and J ends were trimmed by 3 bases and 0 bases, with 9 bases remaining between them. The germline V gene has CDR1 SQVTM and CDR2 ANQGSEA. CDR3 size: 14 residues. CDR3 nucleotides: TGCAGCGTTGAGAGGAAGGTCTCCTACAATGAGCAGTTCTTC. It translates to CSVERKVSYNEQFF.

This clonotype appeared many times. V usage is TRBV5-4 and J usage is TRBJ1-2, with TRBD1 as a possible D gene (5 bases). This CDR3 has 15 amino acids. Trimming removed 0 bases from V and 1 base from J, with 10 bases in between. The germline V gene has CDR1 SGHNT and CDR2 YYREEE (reference sequence). This CDR3 reads CASSLGSGDNYGYTF. The CDR3 DNA is TGTGCCAGCAGCTTGGGATCGGGGGATAACTATGGCTACACCTTC.

This clonotype was detected once. This clone may be a read error of a much larger clone one base away. The chain recombines TRBV6-6 with TRBJ2-3; the D gene is possibly TRBD2 (7 bases). This CDR3 is 18 amino acids long. Trimming shortened V by 2 bases and J by 2 bases, and 20 bases separated the two germline ends. CDR1 MNHNY and CDR2 SVGAGI come from the germline V gene (reference sequence). CDR3 in DNA: TGTGCCAGCAGTTACCCCGTCGGACGGGGGGCGATCACAGATACGCAGTATTTT. It encodes CASSYPVGRGAITDTQYF.

This clonotype was seen repeatedly, ten times or more. The chain uses TRBV5-1 and TRBJ2-1; D is undetermined. This CDR3 is built from 14 residues. Germline CDR1 reads SGHRS; CDR2 reads YFSETQ. Trimming took off 0 bases at V and 4 bases at J, with 8 bases between the two ends. CDR3 bases: TGCGCCAGCAGCTTGGTTCCCAGTTACAATGAGCAGTTCTTC. Protein product: CASSLVPSYNEQFF. Together with reference TRBV5-1 and TRBJ2-1, the CDR3 gives the full variable domain: KAGVTQTPRYLIKTRGQQVTLSCSPISGHRSVSWYQQTPGQGLQFLFEYFSETQRNKGNFPGRFSGRQFSNSRSEMNVSTLELGDSALYLCASSLVPSYNEQFFGPGTRLTVL.

In this sample, this clonotype turned up many times. The J gene is TRBJ2-5, the V gene TRBV5-1; D is unresolved. The CDR3 length is 13 residues. Germline-derived CDR1 and CDR2 are SGHRS and YFSETQ. Deletions cut 4 bases from V and 2 bases from J, with 9 bases between. The CDR3 nucleotides read TGCGCCAGCAGCCTGACTCCGCAAGAGACCCAGTACTTC. This sequence encodes CASSLTPQETQYF.

The chain recombines TRBV11-3 with TRBJ2-1; the D call may be TRBD1 or TRBD2 (5 bases each). Germline values: CDR1 SGHNT, CDR2 YENEEA. Trimming removed 1 base at V and 0 bases at J, with 13 bases between. This CDR3 spans 17 amino acids. CDR3 sequence: CASSLASGTSSYNEQFF. In DNA form, the CDR3 reads TGTGCCAGCAGCTTAGCTTCGGGGACCAGCTCCTACAATGAGCAGTTCTTC.

This clonotype has at least ten counts. The V gene is TRBV12-3 or TRBV12-4, the J gene TRBJ1-2; 7 nucleotides agree with TRBD1. J lost 4 bases, V lost 6 bases, and 8 bases had no gene match. CDR3 size: 14 residues. CDR3 sequence: CASSYRTGGYGYTF. CDR3 bases: TGTGCCAGCAGCTATCGGACAGGAGGCTATGGCTACACCTTC.

The chain recombines TRBV28 with TRBJ2-5, with a tentative D call TRBD2 (5 bases). CDR1 and CDR2 from the germline V gene are MDHEN and SYDVKM. V was shortened by 4 bases and J by 2 bases, with 17 bases between the two germline ends. This CDR3 region has 16 residues. DNA for the CDR3: TGTGCCAGCAGTTCCGTCGATGGGAGAGCTCAAGAGACCCAGTACTTC. Translated, it gives CASSSVDGRAQETQYF.

This clonotype has a count of ten or more. The chain employs TRBV19 and TRBJ2-1; 11 bases fit TRBD2. Germline CDR1 reads LNHDA; CDR2 reads SQIVND (reference sequence). V lost 5 bases to trimming and J lost 6 bases; unmatched junction nucleotides: 3. The CDR3 runs to 14 residues. The DNA for the CDR3 is TGTGCCAGTAGTTTTCTAGCGGGAGGCAATGAGCAGTTCTTC. It specifies CASSFLAGGNEQFF.

This clonotype was picked up many times. The chain has TRBV3-1 and TRBJ1-1; 10 bases fit TRBD1. The V gene end was trimmed by 4 bases and the J gene end by 10 bases; junction bases not matched to a gene: 24. Per germline, CDR1 LGHDT and CDR2 YNNKEL (reference sequence). This CDR3 has 19 amino acids. The CDR3 sequence: CASSLTRNEDRGVPWAAFF. In DNA, the CDR3 is TGTGCCAGCAGCCTGACCCGTAACGAGGACAGGGGGGTCCCCTGGGCAGCTTTCTTT.

This clonotype showed up many times. The V call is TRBV20-1, the J call TRBJ1-1; D gene unclear. Germline loops: CDR1 DFQATT, CDR2 SNEGSKA (reference sequence). V was cut by 6 bases and J by 0 bases, with 20 bases left in between. There are 16 residues in the CDR3. CDR3 sequence: CSATPPVPTMNTEAFF. The CDR3, as DNA: TGCAGTGCCACTCCCCCAGTCCCCACTATGAACACTGAAGCTTTCTTT.

There are many counts of this clonotype. This rearrangement joins TRBV12-3 or TRBV12-4 to TRBJ1-5; maybe TRBD1 (6 bases). V lost 2 bases, J lost 6 bases, and 17 bases lay in between. CDR3 size: 16 residues. The chain's CDR3 is CASSLRVGGMSQPQHF. DNA of the CDR3: TGTGCCAGCAGTTTAAGGGTAGGGGGGATGAGTCAGCCCCAGCATTTT.

As to this clonotype: A much larger clone lies a single base off, so this may be a read error. Lacking the conserved final phenylalanine or tryptophan, this CDR3 likely reflects a read error. The chain employs TRBV12-3 or TRBV12-4 and TRBJ2-3, with D tentatively TRBD2 (6 bases). The CDR3 is 14 amino acids. Trimming took 4 bases from V and 4 from J, leaving 12 bases between them. The CDR3 bases are TGTGCCAGCAGTTCGGGACGGGACTCAGATACGCAGTATGTT. It codes for CASSSGRDSDTQYV.

To note about this clonotype: In this CDR3 the conserved last residue, phenylalanine or tryptophan, is missing, so a read error is likely. The V call is TRBV11-2, the J call TRBJ1-2; TRBD1 matches 7 bases. V shed 2 bases, J shed 8 bases, and the junction held 11 bases outside the gene matches. This CDR3 has 15 amino acids. CDR1 and CDR2 (germline): SGHAT, FQNNGV. The CDR3 sequence is CASSLTAGGGLGYTL. CDR3 in DNA: TGTGCCAGCAGCTTAACGGCAGGGGGAGGGTTAGGCTACACCCTC.

On this clonotype: A much larger clone differs by one base, so this may be a read error. The V call is TRBV29-1, the J call TRBJ2-7, with 9 nucleotides matching TRBD1. The CDR3 is 14 residues long. V was pared by 5 bases and J by 6 bases, with 11 bases of the junction left unmatched. Per germline, CDR1 SQVTM and CDR2 ANQGSEA. CDR3 protein: CSVRTGTGLFEQYF. CDR3 DNA sequence: TGCAGCGTTCGAACCGGGACAGGGCTCTTCGAGCAGTACTTC.

About this clonotype: A much larger clone differs from this one at a single base, so this may be a read error. This chain connects TRBV29-1 to TRBJ1-1; no clear D gene. The ends were cut back, 7 bases at V and 0 bases at J, with 9 bases in the middle. CDR1 and CDR2 (germline): SQVTM, ANQGSEA. CDR3 length: 12 residues. CDR3 protein: CSAVGMNTEAFF. The CDR3 nucleotides read TGCAGCGCAGTCGGGATGAACACTGAAGCTTTCTTT.

This clonotype was seen ten or more times. The chain uses TRBV7-9 and TRBJ2-7; D is undetermined. Germline V lookup: CDR1 SEHNR, CDR2 FQNEAQ (reference sequence). This CDR3 spans 13 amino acids. V dropped 10 bases and J dropped 3 bases, with 16 bases sitting between them. The CDR3 nucleotides read TGTGCCACCGGAGCGCCTCACCTCTACGAGCAGTACTTC. Protein sequence: CATGAPHLYEQYF.

On this clonotype: This may be a read error, as it is one base from a much larger clone. This chain links TRBV20-1 with TRBJ2-5; D unresolved. Deletions cut 0 bases from V and 4 bases from J, with 9 bases between. Germline CDR1 reads DFQATT; CDR2 reads SNEGSKA (reference sequence). The CDR3 extends over 13 amino acids. The CDR3 DNA follows: TGCAGTGCTAGAGATCACTGGGTAGAGACCCAGTACTTC. It encodes CSARDHWVETQYF.